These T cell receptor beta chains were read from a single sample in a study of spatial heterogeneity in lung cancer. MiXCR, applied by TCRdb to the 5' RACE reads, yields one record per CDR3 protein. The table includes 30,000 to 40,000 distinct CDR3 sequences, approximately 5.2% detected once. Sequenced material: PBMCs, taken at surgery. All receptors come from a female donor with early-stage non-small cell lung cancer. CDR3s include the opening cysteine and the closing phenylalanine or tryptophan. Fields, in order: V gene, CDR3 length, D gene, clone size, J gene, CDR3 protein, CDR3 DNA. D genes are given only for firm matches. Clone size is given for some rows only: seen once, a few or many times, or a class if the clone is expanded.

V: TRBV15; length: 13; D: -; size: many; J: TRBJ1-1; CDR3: CATSRDPHTEAFF; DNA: TGTGCCACCAGCAGAGATCCCCACACTGAAGCTTTCTTT
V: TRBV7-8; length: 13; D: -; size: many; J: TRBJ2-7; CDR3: CASSFAPGREQYF; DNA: TGTGCCAGCAGCTTTGCGCCAGGGAGGGAGCAGTACTTC
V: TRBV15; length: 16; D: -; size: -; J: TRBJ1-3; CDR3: CATSRDWASSGNTIYF; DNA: TGTGCCACCAGCAGAGATTGGGCAAGCTCTGGAAACACCATATATTTT
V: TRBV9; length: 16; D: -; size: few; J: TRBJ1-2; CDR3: CASSVDQGLKNYGYTF; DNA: TGTGCCAGCAGCGTAGACCAGGGCCTTAAAAACTATGGCTACACCTTC
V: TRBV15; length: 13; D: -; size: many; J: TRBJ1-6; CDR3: CATSRGNNSPLHF; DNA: TGTGCCACCAGCAGGGGGAATAATTCACCCCTCCACTTT
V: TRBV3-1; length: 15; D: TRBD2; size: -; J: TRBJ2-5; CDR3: CASSHYSSGEETQYF; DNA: TGTGCCAGCAGCCACTACTCTAGCGGTGAAGAGACCCAGTACTTC
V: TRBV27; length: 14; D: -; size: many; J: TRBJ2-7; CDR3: CASRMTGSSYEQYF; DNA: TGTGCCAGCAGGATGACAGGCAGCTCCTACGAGCAGTACTTC
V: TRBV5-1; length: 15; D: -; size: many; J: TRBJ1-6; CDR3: CASSLAGAVYSPLHF; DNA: TGCGCCAGCAGCTTGGCCGGGGCGGTATATTCACCCCTCCACTTT
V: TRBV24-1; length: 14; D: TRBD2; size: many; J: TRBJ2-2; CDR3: CATTGGVNTGELFF; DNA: TGTGCCACCACCGGGGGGGTAAACACCGGGGAGCTGTTTTTT
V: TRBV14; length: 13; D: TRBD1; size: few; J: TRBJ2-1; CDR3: CASSQYRGNEQFF; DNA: TGTGCCAGCAGCCAATACAGGGGGAATGAGCAGTTCTTC
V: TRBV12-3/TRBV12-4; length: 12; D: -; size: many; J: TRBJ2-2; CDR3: CASSLWPAELFF; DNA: TGTGCCAGCAGTTTATGGCCCGCGGAGCTGTTTTTT
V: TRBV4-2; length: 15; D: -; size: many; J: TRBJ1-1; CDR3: CASSRDGVRNTEAFF; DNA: TGTGCCAGCAGCCGAGACGGGGTTAGGAACACTGAAGCTTTCTTT
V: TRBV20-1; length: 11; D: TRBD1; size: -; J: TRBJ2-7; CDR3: CSAPGGYEQYF; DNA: TGCAGTGCTCCAGGGGGCTACGAGCAGTACTTC
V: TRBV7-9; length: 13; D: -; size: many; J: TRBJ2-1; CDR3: CASSPEEAYEQFF; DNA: TGTGCCAGCAGCCCCGAGGAGGCCTATGAGCAGTTCTTC
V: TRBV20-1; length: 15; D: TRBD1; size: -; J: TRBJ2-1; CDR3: CSALNRDSSYNEQFF; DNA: TGCAGTGCCCTAAACCGGGACAGCTCCTACAATGAGCAGTTCTTC
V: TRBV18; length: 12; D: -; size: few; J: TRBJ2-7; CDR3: CASSPPGGGQYF; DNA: TGTGCCAGCTCACCACCGGGGGGTGGGCAGTACTTC
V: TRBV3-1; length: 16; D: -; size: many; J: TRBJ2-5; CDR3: CASSRRGGESQGTQYF; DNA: TGTGCCAGCAGTCGTAGGGGGGGCGAGAGTCAAGGGACCCAGTACTTC
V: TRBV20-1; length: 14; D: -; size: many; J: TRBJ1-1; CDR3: CSARVRVPWAEAFF; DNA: TGCAGTGCTAGAGTAAGGGTACCCTGGGCTGAAGCTTTCTTT
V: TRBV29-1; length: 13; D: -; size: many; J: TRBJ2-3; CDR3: CSVDARGTDTQYF; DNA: TGCAGCGTTGATGCCAGGGGTACGGATACGCAGTATTTT
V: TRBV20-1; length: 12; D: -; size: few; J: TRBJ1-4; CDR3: CSARGARGDNQF; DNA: TGCAGTGCTAGGGGGGCCCGAGGGGACAACCAATTT
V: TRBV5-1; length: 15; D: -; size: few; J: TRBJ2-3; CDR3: CASSPTSPNTDTQYF; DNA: TGCGCCAGCAGCCCTACTAGCCCAAACACAGATACGCAGTATTTT
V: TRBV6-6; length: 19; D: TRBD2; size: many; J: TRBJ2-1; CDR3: CASNAGTSGGRTGHNEQFF; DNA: TGTGCCAGCAACGCCGGGACTAGCGGGGGTCGAACGGGACACAATGAGCAGTTCTTC